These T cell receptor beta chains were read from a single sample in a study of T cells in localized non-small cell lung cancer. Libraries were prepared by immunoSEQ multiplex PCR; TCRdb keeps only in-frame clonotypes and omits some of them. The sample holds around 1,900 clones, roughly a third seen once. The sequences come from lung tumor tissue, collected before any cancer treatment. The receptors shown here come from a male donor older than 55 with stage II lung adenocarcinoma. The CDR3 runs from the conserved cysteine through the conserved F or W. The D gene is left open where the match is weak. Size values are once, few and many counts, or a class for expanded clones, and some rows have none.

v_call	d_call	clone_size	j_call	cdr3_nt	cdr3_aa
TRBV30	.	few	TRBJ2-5	TGTGCCTCGGGACGCCGGGCAAGAGAGACCCAGTACTTC	CASGRRARETQYF
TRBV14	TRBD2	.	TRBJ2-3	TGTGCCAGCAGAGAGCGGGAGACAGATACGCAGTATTTT	CASRERETDTQYF
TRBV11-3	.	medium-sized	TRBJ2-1	TGTGCCAGCAGCGCTAGGGGCAAATCCTACAATGAGCAGTTCTTC	CASSARGKSYNEQFF
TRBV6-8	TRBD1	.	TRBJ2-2	TGTGCCAGCAGTTTACGATGGGACAGGGTGACCGGGGAGCTGTTTTTT	CASSLRWDRVTGELFF
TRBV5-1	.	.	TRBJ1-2	TGCGCCAGCAGCGGGGAGGACAGCTCTAACTATGGCTACACCTTC	CASSGEDSSNYGYTF
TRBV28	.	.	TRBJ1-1	TGTGCCAGCAGTTCAATCCAGTTTAACACTGAAGCTTTCTTT	CASSSIQFNTEAFF
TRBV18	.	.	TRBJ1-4	TGTGCCAGCTCAACCAACGGGGGAACAACTAATGAAAAACTGTTTTTT	CASSTNGGTTNEKLFF
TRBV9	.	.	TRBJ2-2	TGTGCCAGCAGCTTATCCAGGGACGGCACCGGGGAGCTGTTTTTT	CASSLSRDGTGELFF
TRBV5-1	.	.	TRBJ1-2	TGCGCCAGCAAAGAGAACCAGGGAGGAGGTGGCTACACCTTC	CASKENQGGGGYTF
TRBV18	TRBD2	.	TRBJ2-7	TGTGCCAGCTCACGGGGGAGGGCGGGAGACCCCTACGAGCAGTACTTC	CASSRGRAGDPYEQYF
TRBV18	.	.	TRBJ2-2	TGTGCCAGCTCAGTGGCGGATACGAACACCGGGGAGCTGTTTTTT	CASSVADTNTGELFF